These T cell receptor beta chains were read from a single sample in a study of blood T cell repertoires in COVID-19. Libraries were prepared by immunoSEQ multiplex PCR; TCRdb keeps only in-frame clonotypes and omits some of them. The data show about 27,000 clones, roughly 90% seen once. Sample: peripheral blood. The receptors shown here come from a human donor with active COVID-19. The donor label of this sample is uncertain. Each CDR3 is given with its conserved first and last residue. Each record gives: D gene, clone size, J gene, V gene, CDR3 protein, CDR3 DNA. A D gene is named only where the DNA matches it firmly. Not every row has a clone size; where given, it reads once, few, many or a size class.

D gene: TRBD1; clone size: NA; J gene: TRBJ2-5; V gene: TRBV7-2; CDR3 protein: CASSTLPGQGRQETQYF; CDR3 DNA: TGTGCCAGCAGCACACTCCCGGGACAGGGACGCCAAGAGACCCAGTACTTC
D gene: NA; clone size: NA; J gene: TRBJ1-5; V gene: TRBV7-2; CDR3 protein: CASSPIRGSGQPQHF; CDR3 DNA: TGTGCCAGCAGCCCTATCCGGGGGAGCGGTCAGCCCCAGCATTTT
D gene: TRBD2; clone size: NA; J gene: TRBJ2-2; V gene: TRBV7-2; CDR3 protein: CASSLRTSITGELFF; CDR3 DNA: TGTGCCAGCAGCTTAAGGACTAGCATCACCGGGGAGCTGTTTTTT
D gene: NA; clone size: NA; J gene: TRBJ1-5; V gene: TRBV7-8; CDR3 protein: CASSADSLNQPQHF; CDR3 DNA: TGTGCCAGCAGCGCGGACAGTCTCAATCAGCCCCAGCATTTT
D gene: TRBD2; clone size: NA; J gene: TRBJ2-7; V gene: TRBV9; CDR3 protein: CASSLGLAGGLSYEQYF; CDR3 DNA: TGTGCCAGCAGCCTGGGACTAGCGGGAGGTCTCTCCTACGAGCAGTACTTC
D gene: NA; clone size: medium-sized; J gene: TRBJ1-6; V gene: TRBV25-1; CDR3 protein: CASSEASYNSPLHF; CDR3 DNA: TGTGCCAGCAGTGAGGCATCCTATAATTCACCCCTCCACTTT
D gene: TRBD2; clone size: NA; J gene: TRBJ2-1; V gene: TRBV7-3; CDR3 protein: CASSLYQRGYNEQFF; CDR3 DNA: TGTGCCAGCAGCTTATATCAGCGGGGCTACAATGAGCAGTTCTTC
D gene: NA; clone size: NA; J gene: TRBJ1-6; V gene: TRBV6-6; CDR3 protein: CASSKPTGGSPLHF; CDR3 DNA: TGTGCCAGCAGTAAACCGACCGGGGGTTCACCCCTCCACTTT
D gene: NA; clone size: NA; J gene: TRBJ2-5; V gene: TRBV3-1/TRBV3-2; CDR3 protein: CASSQGEETQYF; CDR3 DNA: TGTGCCAGCAGCCAAGGAGAAGAGACCCAGTACTTC
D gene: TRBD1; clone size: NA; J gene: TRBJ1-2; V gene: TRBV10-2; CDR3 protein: CASFGDSLYGYTF; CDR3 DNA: TGCGCCAGCTTCGGGGACAGCTTGTATGGCTACACCTTC
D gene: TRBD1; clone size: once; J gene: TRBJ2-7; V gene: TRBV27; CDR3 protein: CASKRDRALHEQYF; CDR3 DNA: TGTGCCAGCAAAAGGGACAGGGCTTTACACGAGCAGTACTTC
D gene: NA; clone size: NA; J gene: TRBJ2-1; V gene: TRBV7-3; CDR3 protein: CASSLMFRALGVNEQFF; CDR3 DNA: TGTGCCAGCAGCTTAATGTTCAGGGCTCTTGGGGTCAATGAGCAGTTCTTC
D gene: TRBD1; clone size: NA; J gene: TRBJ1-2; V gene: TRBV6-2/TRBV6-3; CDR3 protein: CASSYSGRGPDGYTF; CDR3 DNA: TGTGCCAGCAGTTATTCGGGCAGGGGGCCCGATGGCTACACCTTC
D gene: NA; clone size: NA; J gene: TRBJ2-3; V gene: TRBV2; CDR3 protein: CASSVQGLRSTDTQYF; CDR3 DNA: TGTGCCAGCAGTGTCCAGGGGCTGCGTAGCACAGATACGCAGTATTTT
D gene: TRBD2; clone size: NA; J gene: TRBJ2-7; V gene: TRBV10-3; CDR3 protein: CAISATSGSYEQYF; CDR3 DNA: TGTGCCATCAGCGCGACTAGCGGGAGTTACGAGCAGTACTTC
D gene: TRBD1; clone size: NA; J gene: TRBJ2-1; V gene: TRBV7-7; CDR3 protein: CASSLARTGGHEQFF; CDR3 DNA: TGTGCTAGCAGCTTAGCGAGGACAGGGGGCCATGAGCAGTTCTTC
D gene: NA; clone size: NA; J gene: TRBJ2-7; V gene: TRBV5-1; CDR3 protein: CASSLAITYEQYF; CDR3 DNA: TGCGCCAGCAGCTTGGCCATCACCTACGAGCAGTACTTC
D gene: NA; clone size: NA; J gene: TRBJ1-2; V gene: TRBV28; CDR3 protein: CAILGTTRSYTF; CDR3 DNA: TGTGCCATCCTAGGGACAACCAGGAGCTACACCTTC
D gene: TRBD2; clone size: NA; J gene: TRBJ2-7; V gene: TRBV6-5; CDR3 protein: CASSYSPSGGNEQYF; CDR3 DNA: TGTGCCAGCAGTTACTCGCCTAGCGGGGGGAACGAGCAGTACTTC
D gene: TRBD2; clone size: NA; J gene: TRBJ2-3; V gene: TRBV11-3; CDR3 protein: CASSRGTRISMDTQYF; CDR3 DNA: TGTGCCAGCAGCCGAGGGACTAGAATCTCGATGGATACGCAGTATTTT